This T cell receptor beta chain was retrieved from a study of blood T cell repertoires in COVID-19. In the original processing: Cell counts per sample came from amplifying reference gene primers. TCRdb keeps only in-frame clones here, not all; method: immunoSEQ multiplex PCR. For V, J and clone size, that table is used; D and trimming come from the DNA. The sample records hundreds of thousands of clones, 85% being singletons. Germline lookup yields CDR1 SEHNR and CDR2 FQNEAQ (reference sequence). The CDR3 consists of 16 residues. Trimming took 5 bases from V and 2 from J; bases not matched to a gene: 12.

The receptor's source is a human donor in a cohort sampled during active COVID-19. The gene calls are TRBV7-9 and TRBJ2-7, with 7 bases fitting TRBD1. The material sequenced was peripheral blood. The CDR3 spells CASSIDRDFVPYEQYF. The CDR3 region has the DNA TGTGCCAGCAGCATTGACAGGGATTTTGTCCCCTACGAGCAGTACTTC.